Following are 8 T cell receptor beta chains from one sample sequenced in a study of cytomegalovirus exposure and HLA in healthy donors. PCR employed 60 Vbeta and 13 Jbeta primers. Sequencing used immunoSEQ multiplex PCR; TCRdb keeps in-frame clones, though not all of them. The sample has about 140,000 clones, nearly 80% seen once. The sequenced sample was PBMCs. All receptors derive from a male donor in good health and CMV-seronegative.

CDR3 nucleotide sequence: TGCAGCGTTGCGAGCGGGGGGGCCTACACAGATACGCAGTATTTT. This encodes CSVASGGAYTDTQYF. The V and J genes are TRBV29-1 and TRBJ2-3; the match to TRBD2 covers 10 bases. Per the germline V gene, CDR1 is SQVTM and CDR2 is ANQGSEA. The CDR3 totals 15 residues. With 4 bases clipped from V and 2 bases from J, the junction kept 6 bases outside the gene matches.

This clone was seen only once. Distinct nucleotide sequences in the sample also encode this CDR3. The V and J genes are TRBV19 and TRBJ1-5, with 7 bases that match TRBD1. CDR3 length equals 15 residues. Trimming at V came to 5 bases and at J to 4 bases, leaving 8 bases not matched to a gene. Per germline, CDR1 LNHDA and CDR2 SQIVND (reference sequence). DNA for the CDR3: TGTGCCAGTAGTGTCGACAGGGTGGGAAATCAGCCCCAGCATTTT. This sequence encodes CASSVDRVGNQPQHF.

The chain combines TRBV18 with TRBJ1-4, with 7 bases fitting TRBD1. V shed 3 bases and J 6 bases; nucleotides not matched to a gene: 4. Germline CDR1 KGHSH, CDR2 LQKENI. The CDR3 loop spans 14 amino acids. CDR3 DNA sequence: TGTGCCAGCTCACCCCGGGACAGCCATGAAAAACTGTTTTTT. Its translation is CASSPRDSHEKLFF.

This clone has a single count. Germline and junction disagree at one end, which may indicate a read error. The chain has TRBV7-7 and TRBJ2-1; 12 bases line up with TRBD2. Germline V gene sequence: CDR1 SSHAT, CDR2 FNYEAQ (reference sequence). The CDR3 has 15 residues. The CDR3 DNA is TGTGCTAGCAGCTTAGCCCTAGCGGGGGGGAATGAGCAGTTCTTC. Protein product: CASSLALAGGNEQFF.

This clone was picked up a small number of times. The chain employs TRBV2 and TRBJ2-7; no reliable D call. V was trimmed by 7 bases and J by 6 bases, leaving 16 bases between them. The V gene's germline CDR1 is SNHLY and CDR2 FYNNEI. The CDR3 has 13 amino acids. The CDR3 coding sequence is TGTGCCAGCAAAGACTTTAAAAGACTCGAGCAGTACTTC. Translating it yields CASKDFKRLEQYF.

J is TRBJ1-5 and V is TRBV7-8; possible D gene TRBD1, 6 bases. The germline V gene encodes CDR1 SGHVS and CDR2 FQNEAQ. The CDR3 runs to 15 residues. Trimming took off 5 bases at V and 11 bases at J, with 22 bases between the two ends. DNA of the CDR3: TGTGCCAGCAGCCCCCCCGGGACACCCTTCGGGGCCCAGCATTTT. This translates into CASSPPGTPFGAQHF.

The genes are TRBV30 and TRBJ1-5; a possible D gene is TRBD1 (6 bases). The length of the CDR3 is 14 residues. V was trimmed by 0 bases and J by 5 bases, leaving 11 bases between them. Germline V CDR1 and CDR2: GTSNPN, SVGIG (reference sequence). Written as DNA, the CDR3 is TGTGCCTGGAGTGTTGGCGCAGGGGATCAGCCCCAGCATTTT. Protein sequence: CAWSVGAGDQPQHF.

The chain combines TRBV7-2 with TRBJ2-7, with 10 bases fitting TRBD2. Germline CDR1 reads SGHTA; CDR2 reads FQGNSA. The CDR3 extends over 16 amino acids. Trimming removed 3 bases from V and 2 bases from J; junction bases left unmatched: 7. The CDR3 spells CASSFGSGGVAYEQYF. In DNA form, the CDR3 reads TGTGCCAGCAGCTTCGGAAGCGGGGGGGTTGCCTACGAGCAGTACTTC.